This entry lists 5 T cell receptor beta chains sequenced from one sample in a study of post-analysis software for immune sequencing data. These receptors' targets are unknown. TCR beta cDNA libraries included unique molecular identifiers. MiXCR, applied by TCRdb to the PCR reads, yields one record per CDR3 protein. The table shows about 620,000 distinct CDR3 sequences, with about 40% occurring only once. Findings of the study overall: Patients had higher frequencies than controls of a few TRBV segments, including TRBV5-6, TRBV5-1 and TRBV20-1.

Sequenced material: blood. The receptor source for this set is a girl between 10 and 17 years old with multiple sclerosis.

CDR3 loop: CSVEYVLWGEQYF. CDR3 in DNA: TGCAGCGTTGAATACGTCCTTTGGGGGGAGCAGTACTTC. The rearrangement uses TRBV29-1 and TRBJ2-5; the D gene is possibly TRBD2 (6 bases). V was trimmed by 2 bases and J by 11 bases, leaving 18 bases between them. The CDR3 sequence is 13 residues long. Germline CDR1 is SQVTM and CDR2 is ANQGSEA.

This clonotype was detected only a few times. The gene calls are TRBV12-3 or TRBV12-4 and TRBJ2-1, with unresolved D. CDR3 length: 13 amino acids. V lost 1 base and J 10 bases, leaving 11 bases between the germline ends. This CDR3 is CASSLGDRREQFF. In DNA form, the CDR3 reads TGTGCCAGCAGTTTAGGTGATCGACGGGAGCAGTTCTTC.

This clonotype turned up a few times. The CDR3 reads CASARGDRGEKLFF. Written as DNA, the CDR3 is TGCGCCAGCGCCCGTGGGGACAGGGGTGAAAAACTGTTTTTT. The rearrangement uses TRBV5-1 and TRBJ1-4, with 10 nucleotides matching TRBD1. CDR1 is SGHRS and CDR2 is YFSETQ in the germline V gene. Trimming took 7 bases from V and 7 from J; bases not matched to a gene: 7. The CDR3 spans 14 residues.

The rearrangement uses TRBV5-1 and TRBJ2-5; D is unclear. Trimming removed 0 bases from V and 11 bases from J, with 14 bases in between. CDR3 length: 13 amino acids. Per germline, CDR1 SGHRS and CDR2 YFSETQ. CDR3 region: CASSLAGQAEQYF. CDR3 coding DNA: TGCGCCAGCAGCTTGGCCGGGCAGGCGGAGCAGTACTTC.

The chain recombines TRBV7-9 with TRBJ1-1; TRBD1 might be the D (5 bases). The ends were cut back, 8 bases at V and 6 bases at J, with 22 bases in the middle. This CDR3 has 15 residues. Germline CDR1 SEHNR, CDR2 FQNEAQ (reference sequence). CDR3 in amino acids: CASARSGTPAAEAFF. The CDR3 nucleotides are TGTGCCAGCGCCAGATCCGGGACCCCTGCGGCTGAAGCTTTCTTT. Full variable domain (rest looked up from reference TRBV7-9 and TRBJ1-1): DTGVSQNPRHKITKRGQNVTFRCDPISEHNRLYWYRQTLGQGPEFLTYFQNEAQLEKSRLLSDRFSAERPKGSFSTLEIQRTEQGDSAMYLCASARSGTPAAEAFFGQGTRLTVV.